Shown below are 13 T cell receptor beta chains from a single sample sequenced in a study of blood T cells in healthy people across ages. For the second PCR, which ran for 7 to 11 cycles, a sample-barcoded 5' primer and a J-beta primer mix were used. TCRdb redid the calling of the 5' RACE reads with MiXCR, one entry per CDR3 protein. The profile shows around 1,000,000 distinct CDR3 sequences, approximately 25% of them singletons. The sample was also reused in another study, on T cells of mothers and their children.

Input material: blood. These receptors were taken from a girl aged 2-15 years in good health.

This chain joins TRBV28 and TRBJ2-1; 7 nucleotides agree with TRBD2. The CDR3 has 14 residues. Trimming removed 7 bases from V and 9 bases from J; junction bases left unmatched: 12. CDR1 MDHEN and CDR2 SYDVKM come from the germline V gene. CDR3 residues: CASNGLVHLGEQFF. The CDR3 DNA reads TGTGCCAGCAATGGACTAGTTCATCTGGGTGAGCAGTTCTTC. The whole variable domain, filled in from reference TRBV28 and TRBJ2-1, reads DVKVTQSSRYLVKRTGEKVFLECVQDMDHENMFWYRQDPGLGLRLIYFSYDVKMKEKGDIPEGYSVSREKKERFSLILESASTNQTSMYLCASNGLVHLGEQFFGPGTRLTVL.

This clonotype came up a few times. The chain couples TRBV7-3 to TRBJ2-1; D might be TRBD2 (7 bases). CDR3 length: 14 residues. Germline CDR1 reads SGHTA; CDR2 reads FQGTGA. The V end was cut by 4 bases, the J end by 8 bases, with 15 bases between. CDR3 region: CASSWGGSRDEQFF. The CDR3 coding sequence is TGTGCCAGCAGCTGGGGGGGCTCGAGGGATGAGCAGTTCTTC.

This clonotype turned up a few times. Likely a read error: the CDR3 ends without its conserved phenylalanine or tryptophan. J is TRBJ2-5 and V is TRBV3-1; 9 bases are a match to TRBD2. V lost 1 base to trimming and J lost 5 bases; unmatched junction nucleotides: 11. CDR1 and CDR2 (germline): LGHDT, YNNKEL (reference sequence). CDR3 length: 17 amino acids. The CDR3 loop is CASSQGTRLAEGETQYL. The DNA of the CDR3 is TGTGCCAGCAGCCAAGGAACAAGACTAGCGGAGGGGGAGACCCAGTACCTC.

This chain links TRBV2 with TRBJ2-3; 12 nucleotides align to TRBD1. The CDR3 covers 17 residues. J lost 5 bases, V lost 4 bases, and 10 bases had no gene match. Germline V gene sequence: CDR1 SNHLY, CDR2 FYNNEI. The CDR3 DNA reads as TGTGCCAGCAGTGGCCTCCGGGACAGGGGGCAAGTAGATACGCAGTATTTT. Its translation is CASSGLRDRGQVDTQYF.

This clonotype was detected many times. The V gene is TRBV6-6, the J gene TRBJ2-7, with TRBD1 as a possible D gene (5 bases). Germline V CDR1 and CDR2: MNHNY, SVGAGI (reference sequence). This CDR3 has 14 amino acids. V lost 4 bases and J lost 2, with 12 bases in between. The CDR3 spells CASSFSTGAYEQYF. CDR3 DNA sequence: TGTGCCAGCAGTTTTTCCACAGGTGCCTACGAGCAGTACTTC.

This chain links TRBV7-2 with TRBJ1-1; D not certain. CDR3 length: 15 amino acids. Germline V gene sequence: CDR1 SGHTA, CDR2 FQGNSA. Trimming stripped 6 bases from V and 2 bases from J, with 16 bases between. The CDR3 here is CASRPPGLPNTEAFF. The CDR3 bases are TGTGCCAGCAGACCCCCGGGATTACCTAACACTGAAGCTTTCTTT. The variable domain in full, completed from reference TRBV7-2 and TRBJ1-1, reads GAGVSQSPSNKVTEKGKDVELRCDPISGHTALYWYRQSLGQGLEFLIYFQGNSAPDKSGLPSDRFSAERTGGSVSTLTIQRTQQEDSAVYLCASRPPGLPNTEAFFGQGTRLTVV.

The chain joins TRBV28 to TRBJ2-5, with D possibly TRBD2 on 7 matching bases. The end of the DNA is better explained by TRBJ2-7, so the J call may be wrong. The CDR3 loop spans 13 amino acids. CDR1 is MDHEN and CDR2 is SYDVKM in the germline V gene. The CDR3 sequence is CASTRGPTYEQYF. The CDR3 DNA sequence: TGTGCCAGCACGCGGGGGCCCACCTACGAGCAGTACTTC.

The V and J genes are TRBV11-2 and TRBJ2-1; D not resolved. CDR1 is SGHAT, CDR2 FQNNGV, per germline. The V end was cut by 8 bases, the J end by 8 bases, with 10 bases between. This CDR3 is 11 amino acids long. Written as DNA, the CDR3 is TGTGCCAGCGCGTACGGACATGAGCAGTTCTTC. Translating it yields CASAYGHEQFF.

The V gene is TRBV28, the J gene TRBJ1-1; TRBD1 aligns across 10 bases. Germline lookup yields CDR1 MDHEN and CDR2 SYDVKM. V lost 5 bases to trimming and J lost 6 bases; unmatched junction nucleotides: 12. The CDR3 has 16 amino acids. As DNA, the CDR3 is TGTGCCAGCAGTACATCACCGGGACAGGGGCCACCTGAAGCTTTCTTT. Its protein is CASSTSPGQGPPEAFF.

V usage is TRBV4-1 and J usage is TRBJ2-7, with 9 bases identical to TRBD2. Trimming cost V 3 bases and J 6 bases; bases outside gene matches: 9. CDR3 length: 15 amino acids. Germline V gives CDR1 MGHRA, CDR2 YSYEKL. CDR3 nucleotide sequence: TGCGCCAGCAGCCATAGCGGGAGTACTGAAGGCGAGCAGTACTTC. The encoded protein is CASSHSGSTEGEQYF.

The table lists this clonotype with a few counts. The V call is TRBV24-1, the J call TRBJ2-3; D gene ambiguous. V lost 6 bases to trimming and J lost 7 bases, with 7 bases between them. CDR3 length: 11 amino acids. The germline V gene has CDR1 KGHDR and CDR2 SFDVKD. CDR3 sequence (DNA): TGTGCCACCAGTAAGATGAATACGCAGTATTTT. Translation gives CATSKMNTQYF.

The chain joins TRBV6-1 to TRBJ1-1; D gene uncertain. Germline CDR1 is MNHNS and CDR2 is SASEGT. The CDR3 runs 14 residues. V was clipped by 0 bases and J by 1 base, with 6 bases between them. The CDR3 is CASSEADENTEAFF. The CDR3 region has the DNA TGTGCCAGCAGTGAAGCGGACGAGAACACTGAAGCTTTCTTT.

This chain links TRBV20-1 with TRBJ1-4; tentatively, D is TRBD1 (6 bases). Germline V CDR1 and CDR2: DFQATT, SNEGSKA (reference sequence). The ends were cut back, 3 bases at V and 0 bases at J, with 8 bases in the middle. CDR3 length equals 14 residues. The CDR3 nucleotides read TGCAGTGCTAGCCGACAGGCAACTAATGAAAAACTGTTTTTT. It translates to CSASRQATNEKLFF.